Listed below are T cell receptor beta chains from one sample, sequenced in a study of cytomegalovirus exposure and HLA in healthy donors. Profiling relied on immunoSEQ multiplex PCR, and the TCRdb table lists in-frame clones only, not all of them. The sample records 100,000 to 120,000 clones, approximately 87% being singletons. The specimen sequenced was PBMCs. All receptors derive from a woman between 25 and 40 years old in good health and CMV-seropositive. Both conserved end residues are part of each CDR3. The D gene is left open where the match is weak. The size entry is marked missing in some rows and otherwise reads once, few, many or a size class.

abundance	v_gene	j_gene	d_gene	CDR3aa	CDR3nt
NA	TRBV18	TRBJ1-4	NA	CASSPRADFNEKLFF	TGTGCCAGCTCACCTCGGGCGGACTTTAATGAAAAACTGTTTTTT
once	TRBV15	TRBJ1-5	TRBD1	CATSSRTRTGNQPQHF	TGTGCCACCAGCAGCAGGACAAGGACAGGTAATCAGCCCCAGCATTTT
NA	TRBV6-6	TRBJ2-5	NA	CASRGSGEGETQYF	TGTGCCAGCAGAGGGTCAGGGGAGGGAGAGACCCAGTACTTC
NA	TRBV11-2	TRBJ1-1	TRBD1	CASSPGGRKNTEAFF	TGTGCCAGCAGCCCAGGGGGACGAAAGAACACTGAAGCTTTCTTT
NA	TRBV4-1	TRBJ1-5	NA	CASSQLLQGTGNQPQHF	TGCGCCAGCAGCCAACTTCTACAGGGTACCGGCAATCAGCCCCAGCATTTT
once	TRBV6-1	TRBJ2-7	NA	CASSEALDSSYEQYF	TGTGCCAGCAGTGAAGCTCTGGACAGCTCCTACGAGCAGTACTTC
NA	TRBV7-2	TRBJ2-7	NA	CASSFAGFDEQYF	TGTGCCAGCAGCTTTGCGGGGTTCGACGAGCAGTACTTC
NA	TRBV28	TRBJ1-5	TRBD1	CASSPRDSRNQPQHF	TGTGCCAGCAGCCCCCGGGACAGCCGCAATCAGCCCCAGCATTTT
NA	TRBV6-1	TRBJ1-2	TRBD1	CASSEYGTAYGYTF	TGTGCCAGCAGTGAATACGGGACAGCCTATGGCTACACCTTC
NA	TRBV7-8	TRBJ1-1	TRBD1	CASSSLRQGPPNTEAFF	TGTGCCAGCAGCTCTCTCCGACAGGGGCCACCGAACACTGAAGCTTTCTTT
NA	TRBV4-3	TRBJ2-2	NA	CASSQGRAGLLGELFF	TGCGCCAGCAGCCAAGGACGGGCGGGACTGCTCGGGGAGCTGTTTTTT
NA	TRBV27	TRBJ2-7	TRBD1	CASSRTGISYEQYF	TGTGCCAGCAGTAGGACAGGGATCTCCTACGAGCAGTACTTC
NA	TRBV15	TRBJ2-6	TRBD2	CATSRGRLAANVLTF	TGTGCCACCAGCAGAGGCCGACTAGCGGCCAACGTCCTGACTTTC